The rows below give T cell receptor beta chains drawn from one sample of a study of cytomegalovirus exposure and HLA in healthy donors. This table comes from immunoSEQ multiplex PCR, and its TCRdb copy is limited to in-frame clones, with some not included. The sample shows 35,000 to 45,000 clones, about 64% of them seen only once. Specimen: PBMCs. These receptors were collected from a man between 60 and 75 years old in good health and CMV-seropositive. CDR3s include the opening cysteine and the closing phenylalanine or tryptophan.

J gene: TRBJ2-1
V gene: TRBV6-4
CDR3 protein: CASRSSGRINEQFF

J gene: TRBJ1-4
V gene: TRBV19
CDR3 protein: CASSHPTGANEKLFF

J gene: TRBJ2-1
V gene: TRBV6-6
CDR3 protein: CASRSTSDYEQFF

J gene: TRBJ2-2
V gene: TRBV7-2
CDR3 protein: CASSLRDRGIAGELFF

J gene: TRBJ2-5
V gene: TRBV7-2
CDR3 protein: CASSFVVARTPAGTQYF

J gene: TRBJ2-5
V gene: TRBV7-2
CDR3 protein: CASSLVSGETQYF

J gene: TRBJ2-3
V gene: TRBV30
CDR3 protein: CAWRTSSTDTQYF

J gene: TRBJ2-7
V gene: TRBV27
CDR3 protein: CASRNRGTYEQYF

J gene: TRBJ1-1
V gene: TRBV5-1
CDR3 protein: CASSAGLLNTEAFF

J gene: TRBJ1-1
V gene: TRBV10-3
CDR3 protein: CAISATGGITEAFF

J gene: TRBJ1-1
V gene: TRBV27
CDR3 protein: CASSFRGMNTEAFF

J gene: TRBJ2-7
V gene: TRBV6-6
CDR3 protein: CASTRGTGSYEQYF

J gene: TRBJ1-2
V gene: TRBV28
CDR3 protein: CASREGTETLWGYTF

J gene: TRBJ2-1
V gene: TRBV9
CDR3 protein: CASSSGAGTYNEQFF